This T cell receptor (beta chain) was obtained from a study of T cell repertoires in cytomegalovirus infection. The overall study: Indications came from public TCR beta signatures; they pointed to CMV infection and to a matching HLA type.

Only one count was recorded for this clonotype. The antigen remains unidentified. Trimming shortened V by 4 bases and J by 4 bases, and 17 bases separated the two germline ends. There are 15 residues in the CDR3. The germline CDR1 and CDR2 sequences are SGHRS and YFSETQ. TCRdb recomputed calls from the reads with MiXCR, one row per CDR3 protein. The sample includes 200,000 to 250,000 distinct CDR3 sequences, approximately 40% of them seen just once. The sequence derives from a human donor in good health (CMV status not recorded). Some clones in this sample may be carry-over from other donors' samples. The rearrangement links TRBV5-1 to TRBJ1-2, with D tentatively TRBD1 (6 bases). Here the sequenced sample was CD8+ T cells from cultured PBMCs, taken from culture after CMV antigen stimulation. The CDR3: CASSPYGGGSYGYTF. CDR3 in DNA: TGCGCCAGCAGCCCCTACGGAGGGGGTTCCTATGGCTACACCTTC.